The 20 T cell receptor beta chains below were found in one sample sequenced in a study of cytomegalovirus exposure and HLA in healthy donors. PCR used 60 Vbeta primers and 13 Jbeta primers. Generated by immunoSEQ multiplex PCR, the TCRdb table keeps only in-frame clones and is missing some. The sample carries about 160,000 clones, 84% recorded once. The specimen sequenced was PBMCs. The receptor set was obtained from a man aged 25-45 years in good health and CMV-seronegative.

The chain is built from TRBV27 and TRBJ1-6, with 8 bases matching TRBD1. Germline CDR1 reads MNHEY; CDR2 reads SMNVEV (reference sequence). V lost 0 bases, J lost 2 bases, and 9 bases stayed unmatched. The CDR3 consists of 19 residues. CDR3 loop: CASSLSTPLTGAYNSPLHF. CDR3 bases: TGTGCCAGCAGTTTATCGACCCCCCTGACAGGGGCCTATAATTCACCCCTCCACTTT.

About this clone: An end of the junction differs from the germline gene, which may be a read error. CDR3 in amino acids: CTSSQDARNYGYTF. CDR3 DNA sequence: TGCACCAGCAGCCAAGACGCCAGGAACTATGGCTACACCTTC. V usage is TRBV4-1 and J usage is TRBJ1-2, with unresolved D. Germline CDR1 is MGHRA and CDR2 is YSYEKL. The CDR3 runs to 14 residues.

The rearrangement joins TRBV7-9 to TRBJ1-1; weak D call: TRBD1 (6 bases). V was cut by 3 bases and J by 2 bases, with 7 bases left in between. Germline loops: CDR1 SEHNR, CDR2 FQNEAQ (reference sequence). The CDR3 runs 13 residues. The CDR3 DNA reads TGTGCCAGCAGCTTTGGGGGCAACACTGAAGCTTTCTTT. The encoded protein is CASSFGGNTEAFF.

This CDR3 is CASSLTGYSYEQYF. The CDR3 region has the DNA TGTGCCAGCAGCCTAACAGGGTACTCCTACGAGCAGTACTTC. This chain links TRBV5-8 with TRBJ2-5; D might be TRBD1 (6 bases). TRBJ2-7 explains the end of the DNA better; the J call may be wrong. From germline, CDR1 is SGHTS and CDR2 YDEGEE. The CDR3 totals 14 residues.

CDR3 sequence: CASSLGGSSLNTEAFF. The CDR3 DNA is TGCGCCAGCAGCTTGGGCGGCTCTTCCTTGAACACTGAAGCTTTCTTT. The V gene is TRBV5-1, the J gene TRBJ1-1; D is ambiguous. CDR1 and CDR2 (germline): SGHRS, YFSETQ. V shed 0 bases and J shed 0 bases, with 12 bases lying between them. CDR3 length equals 16 residues.

The rearrangement joins TRBV9 to TRBJ2-2; TRBD1 matches 7 bases. With V trimmed by 4 bases and J by 9 bases, 12 bases remained unmatched. Germline CDR1 is SGDLS and CDR2 is YYNGEE. This CDR3 is 15 amino acids long. In nucleotides, the CDR3 is TGTGCCAGCAGCCCCCGAGGGACAGAACACCGGGAGCTGTTTTTT. The encoded protein is CASSPRGTEHRELFF.

The chain is built from TRBV5-1 and TRBJ2-2, with TRBD1 matching over 7 bases. This CDR3 region has 14 residues. Germline CDR1 is SGHRS and CDR2 is YFSETQ. V was pared by 4 bases and J by 4 bases, with 4 bases of the junction left unmatched. In nucleotides, the CDR3 is TGCGCCAGCAGCCTGACAGGGAGCACCGGGGAGCTGTTTTTT. Amino acid sequence: CASSLTGSTGELFF. The whole variable domain, filled in from reference TRBV5-1 and TRBJ2-2, reads KAGVTQTPRYLIKTRGQQVTLSCSPISGHRSVSWYQQTPGQGLQFLFEYFSETQRNKGNFPGRFSGRQFSNSRSEMNVSTLELGDSALYLCASSLTGSTGELFFGEGSRLTVL.

The rearrangement uses TRBV5-5 and TRBJ2-3; D gene uncertain. From germline, CDR1 is SGHKS and CDR2 YYEKEE (reference sequence). This CDR3 has 12 residues. With 5 bases removed from V and 3 bases from J, the gap between germline ends came to 7 bases. CDR3 residues: CASSTVTDTQYF. Written as DNA, the CDR3 is TGTGCCAGCAGTACAGTGACAGATACGCAGTATTTT.

The chain has TRBV27 and TRBJ2-7; 9 bases map to TRBD1. This CDR3 is 19 amino acids long. Germline CDR1 reads MNHEY; CDR2 reads SMNVEV (reference sequence). The V gene end was trimmed by 6 bases and the J gene end by 7 bases; junction bases not matched to a gene: 25. CDR3 in amino acids: CASRQLQAPTGGSSLEQYF. CDR3 DNA: TGTGCCAGCAGACAACTACAGGCGCCAACAGGGGGCTCGAGTTTAGAGCAGTACTTC.

This clone was observed a handful of times. The genes are TRBV5-5 and TRBJ1-2, with 7 bases lining up with TRBD1. This CDR3 contains 14 residues. In germline, CDR1 is SGHKS, CDR2 YYEKEE (reference sequence). The V and J ends lost 4 bases and 5 bases, in that order; junction bases with no gene match: 8. DNA for the CDR3: TGTGCCAGCAGCCCGACCGACAGGGCGTATGGCTACACCTTC. As protein: CASSPTDRAYGYTF.

This rearrangement joins TRBV2 to TRBJ2-1, with 15 bases that match TRBD2. Germline V gene sequence: CDR1 SNHLY, CDR2 FYNNEI. V lost 4 bases to trimming and J lost 7 bases; unmatched junction nucleotides: 14. The CDR3 runs 19 residues. This chain's CDR3 is CASSGGGWTSGRVSNEQFF. The DNA of the CDR3 is TGTGCCAGCAGTGGAGGGGGATGGACTAGCGGGAGGGTATCTAATGAGCAGTTCTTC.

The V and J genes are TRBV5-1 and TRBJ2-3, with 8 bases matching TRBD2. Germline V gene sequence: CDR1 SGHRS, CDR2 YFSETQ. The V and J ends lost 2 bases and 8 bases, in that order; junction bases with no gene match: 13. This CDR3 region has 16 residues. CDR3 bases: TGCGCCAGCAGCTTCGCCAGCGGGGGACCTCAGGGTACGCAGTATTTT. Translating it yields CASSFASGGPQGTQYF.

The V gene is TRBV14, the J gene TRBJ1-4, with a possible D match to TRBD1 (6 bases). Germline V gene data show CDR1 as SGHDN and CDR2 as FVKESK. The CDR3 spans 19 residues. The germline V and J ends were trimmed by 2 bases and 0 bases, with 19 bases remaining between them. The CDR3 is CASSQHRVGRNTTNEKLFF. The CDR3 region has the DNA TGTGCCAGCAGCCAACACAGGGTGGGGCGGAATACAACTAATGAAAAACTGTTTTTT.

This chain connects TRBV10-3 to TRBJ2-3; D remains unclear. The CDR3 length is 13 residues. Germline CDR1 reads ENHRY; CDR2 reads SYGVKD. V was shortened by 6 bases and J by 1 base, with 8 bases between the two germline ends. The chain's CDR3 is CAIRVHGTDTQYF. The CDR3 bases are TGTGCCATCAGGGTACATGGCACAGATACGCAGTATTTT.

The V gene is TRBV7-9, the J gene TRBJ2-7; 11 bases are a match to TRBD2. The trim removed 3 bases at V and 3 bases at J, leaving 1 base unmatched. Looked up from germline, CDR1 is SEHNR and CDR2 is FQNEAQ (reference sequence). CDR3 length equals 14 residues. CDR3 in DNA: TGTGCCAGCAGCTTGACTAGCGGGATCTACGAGCAGTACTTC. This codes for CASSLTSGIYEQYF.

This rearrangement joins TRBV4-1 to TRBJ1-3, with D maybe TRBD1 (5 bases). V lost 0 bases to trimming and J lost 3 bases, with 9 bases between them. This CDR3 spans 15 amino acids. The germline CDR1 and CDR2 sequences are MGHRA and YSYEKL. Here the CDR3 reads CASSQDRGLGNTIYF. CDR3 in DNA: TGCGCCAGCAGCCAAGATCGGGGACTTGGAAACACCATATATTTT.

This clone has just a few counts. The rearrangement links TRBV4-3 to TRBJ2-5; tentatively, D is TRBD1 (5 bases). Germline V gene data show CDR1 as LGHNA and CDR2 as YSLEER. V lost 5 bases and J lost 3, with 19 bases in between. This CDR3 is 16 amino acids long. The CDR3 sequence is CASSSNYQGKKETQYF. CDR3 sequence (DNA): TGCGCCAGCAGCTCAAACTATCAGGGCAAAAAAGAGACCCAGTACTTC.

This chain links TRBV11-2 with TRBJ2-6; tentatively, D is TRBD1 (6 bases). The CDR3 has 18 residues. Germline V gene sequence: CDR1 SGHAT, CDR2 FQNNGV. Trimming took 5 bases from V and 0 from J, leaving 17 bases between them. CDR3 DNA: TGTGCCAGCAGCGTTAGCCCAGGGGTTCCCTCTGGGGCCAACGTCCTGACTTTC. This gives the protein CASSVSPGVPSGANVLTF. The whole variable domain, remainder taken from reference TRBV11-2 and TRBJ2-6, is EAGVAQSPRYKIIEKRQSVAFWCNPISGHATLYWYQQILGQGPKLLIQFQNNGVVDDSQLPKDRFSAERLKGVDSTLKIQPAKLEDSAVYLCASSVSPGVPSGANVLTFGAGSRLTVL.

The V call is TRBV9, the J call TRBJ2-1; TRBD2 is a possible D gene (6 bases). Trimming stripped 0 bases from V and 1 base from J, with 11 bases between. CDR3 length: 16 residues. Germline values: CDR1 SGDLS, CDR2 YYNGEE. CDR3 DNA sequence: TGTGCCAGCAGCGTAGGTGGGACTCCTTCCTACAATGAGCAGTTCTTC. It specifies CASSVGGTPSYNEQFF.

The V call is TRBV2, the J call TRBJ1-5; 7 bases are a match to TRBD1. With V trimmed by 6 bases and J by 1 base, 3 bases remained unmatched. CDR3 length equals 14 residues. The germline CDR1 and CDR2 sequences are SNHLY and FYNNEI. The CDR3 bases are TGTGCCAGCAGGGCAGGGGGGAGCAATCAGCCCCAGCATTTT. Its protein product is CASRAGGSNQPQHF.